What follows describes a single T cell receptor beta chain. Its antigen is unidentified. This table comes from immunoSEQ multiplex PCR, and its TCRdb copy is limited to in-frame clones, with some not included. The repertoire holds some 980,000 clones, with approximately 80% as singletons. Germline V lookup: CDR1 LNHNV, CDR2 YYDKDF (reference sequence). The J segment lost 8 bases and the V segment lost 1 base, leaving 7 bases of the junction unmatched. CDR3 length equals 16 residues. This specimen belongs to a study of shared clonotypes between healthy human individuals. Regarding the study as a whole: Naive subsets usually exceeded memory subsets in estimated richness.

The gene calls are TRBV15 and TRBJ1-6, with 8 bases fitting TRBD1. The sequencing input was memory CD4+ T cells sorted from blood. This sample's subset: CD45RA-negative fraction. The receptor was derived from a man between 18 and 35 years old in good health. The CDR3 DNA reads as TGTGCCACCAGCAGAGGTCTGGACAGGGCGGATTCACCCCTCCACTTT. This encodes CATSRGLDRADSPLHF.